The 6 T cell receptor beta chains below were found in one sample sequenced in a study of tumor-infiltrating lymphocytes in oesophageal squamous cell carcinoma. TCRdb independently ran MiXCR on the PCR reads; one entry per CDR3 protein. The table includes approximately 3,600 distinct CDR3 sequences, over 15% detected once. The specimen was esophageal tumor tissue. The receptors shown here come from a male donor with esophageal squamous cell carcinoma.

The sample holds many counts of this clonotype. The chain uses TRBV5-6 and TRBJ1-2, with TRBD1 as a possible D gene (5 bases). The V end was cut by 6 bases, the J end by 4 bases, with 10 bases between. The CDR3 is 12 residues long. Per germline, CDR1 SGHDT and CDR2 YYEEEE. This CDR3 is CASKGLFYGYTF. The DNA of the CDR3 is TGTGCCAGCAAGGGGCTGTTCTATGGCTACACCTTC.

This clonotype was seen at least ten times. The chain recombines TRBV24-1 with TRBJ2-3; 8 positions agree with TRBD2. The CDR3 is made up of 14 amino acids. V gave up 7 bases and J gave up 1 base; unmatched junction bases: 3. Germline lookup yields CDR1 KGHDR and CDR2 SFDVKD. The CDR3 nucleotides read TGTGCCACCAGCGGGGGGGTAGGCACAGATACGCAGTATTTT. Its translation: CATSGGVGTDTQYF.

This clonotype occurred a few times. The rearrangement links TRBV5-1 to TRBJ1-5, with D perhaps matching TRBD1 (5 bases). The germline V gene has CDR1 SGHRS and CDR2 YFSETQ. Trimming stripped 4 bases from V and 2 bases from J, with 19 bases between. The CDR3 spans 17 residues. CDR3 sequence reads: CASSQTGTPGGNQPQHF. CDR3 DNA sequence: TGCGCCAGCAGCCAGACCGGGACCCCCGGCGGCAATCAGCCCCAGCATTTT.

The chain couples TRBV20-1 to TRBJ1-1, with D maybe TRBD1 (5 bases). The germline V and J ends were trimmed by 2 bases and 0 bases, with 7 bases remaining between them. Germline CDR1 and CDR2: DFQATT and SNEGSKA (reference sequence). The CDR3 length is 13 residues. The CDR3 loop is CSARQDMNTEAFF. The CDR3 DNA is TGCAGTGCTAGACAGGACATGAACACTGAAGCTTTCTTT.

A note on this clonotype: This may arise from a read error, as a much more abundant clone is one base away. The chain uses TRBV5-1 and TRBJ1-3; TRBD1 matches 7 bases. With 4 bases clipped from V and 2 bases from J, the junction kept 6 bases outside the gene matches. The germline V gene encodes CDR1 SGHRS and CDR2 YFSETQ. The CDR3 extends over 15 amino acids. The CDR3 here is CASSVTGVAGNTIYF. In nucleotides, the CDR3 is TGCGCCAGCAGCGTCACAGGGGTCGCTGGAAACACCATATATTTT.

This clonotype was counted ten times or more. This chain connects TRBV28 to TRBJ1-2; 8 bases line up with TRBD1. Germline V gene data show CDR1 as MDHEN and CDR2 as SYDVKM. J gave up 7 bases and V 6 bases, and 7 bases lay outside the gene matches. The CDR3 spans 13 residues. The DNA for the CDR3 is TGTGCCAGCAGAACACAGGGGGAGGTTGGCTACACCTTC. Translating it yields CASRTQGEVGYTF.